The clone carrying this T cell receptor (beta chain) occurred a few times. TCRdb re-called the 5' RACE reads with MiXCR, one entry per CDR3 protein. The profile shows about 430,000 distinct CDR3 sequences, 20% to 25% of them singletons. Trimming at V came to 2 bases and at J to 6 bases, leaving 7 bases not matched to a gene. Germline CDR1 reads MNHEY; CDR2 reads SVGAGI. The CDR3 has 15 residues. These data originate in a study of T-cell memory formation after mild COVID-19. Source material: PBMCs or a T cell subset sorted from them (not recorded which). This clonotype was obtained from an adult woman who had mild COVID-19 (a few samples of this study predate the infection). Cell type and time point are not known. The chain uses TRBV6-5 and TRBJ1-2, with 9 bases fitting TRBD1. The CDR3 reads CASSYGYRGRNGYTF. CDR3 sequence (DNA): TGTGCCAGCAGTTACGGATACAGGGGGCGTAATGGCTACACCTTC.